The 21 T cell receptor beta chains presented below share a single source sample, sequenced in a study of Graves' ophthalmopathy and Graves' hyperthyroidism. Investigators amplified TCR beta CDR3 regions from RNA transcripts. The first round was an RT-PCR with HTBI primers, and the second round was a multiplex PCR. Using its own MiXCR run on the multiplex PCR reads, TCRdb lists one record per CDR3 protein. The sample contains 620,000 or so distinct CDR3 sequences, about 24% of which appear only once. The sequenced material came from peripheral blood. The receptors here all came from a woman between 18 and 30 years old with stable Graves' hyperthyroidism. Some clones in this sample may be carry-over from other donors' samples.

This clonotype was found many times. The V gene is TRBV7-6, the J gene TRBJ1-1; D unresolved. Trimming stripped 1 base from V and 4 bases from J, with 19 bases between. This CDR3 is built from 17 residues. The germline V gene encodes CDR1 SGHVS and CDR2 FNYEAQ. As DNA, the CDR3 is TGTGCCAGCAGCTTAGTGAGACGATCCATGAAAATCACTGAAGCTTTCTTT. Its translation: CASSLVRRSMKITEAFF.

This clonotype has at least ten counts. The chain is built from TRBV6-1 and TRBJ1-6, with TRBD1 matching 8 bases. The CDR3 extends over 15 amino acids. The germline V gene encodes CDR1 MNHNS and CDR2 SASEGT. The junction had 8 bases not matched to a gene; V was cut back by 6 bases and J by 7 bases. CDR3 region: CASSLTRTGNSPLHF. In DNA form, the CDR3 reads TGTGCCAGCAGCCTTACCCGGACAGGGAATTCACCCCTCCACTTT.

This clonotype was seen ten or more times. CDR3 bases: TGCGCCAGCAGCTTGGGCGGACCTCCAGGCAACACTGAAGCTTTCTTT. The encoded protein is CASSLGGPPGNTEAFF. This chain connects TRBV5-1 to TRBJ1-1; D uncertain. Germline values: CDR1 SGHRS, CDR2 YFSETQ. The V and J ends lost 0 bases and 2 bases respectively, with 14 bases between them. This CDR3 comprises 16 residues.

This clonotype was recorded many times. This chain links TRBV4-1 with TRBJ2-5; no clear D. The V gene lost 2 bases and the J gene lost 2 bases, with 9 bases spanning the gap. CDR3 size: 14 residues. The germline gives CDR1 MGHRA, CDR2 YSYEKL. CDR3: CASSQILPQETQYF. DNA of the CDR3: TGCGCCAGCAGCCAAATTTTACCACAAGAGACCCAGTACTTC.

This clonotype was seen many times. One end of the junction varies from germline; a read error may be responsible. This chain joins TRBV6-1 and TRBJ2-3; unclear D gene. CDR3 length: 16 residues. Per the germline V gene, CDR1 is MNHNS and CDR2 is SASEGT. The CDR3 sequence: CASSEVRSWITDTQYF. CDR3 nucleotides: TGTGCCAGCAGCGAAGTTAGAAGTTGGATCACAGATACGCAGTATTTT.

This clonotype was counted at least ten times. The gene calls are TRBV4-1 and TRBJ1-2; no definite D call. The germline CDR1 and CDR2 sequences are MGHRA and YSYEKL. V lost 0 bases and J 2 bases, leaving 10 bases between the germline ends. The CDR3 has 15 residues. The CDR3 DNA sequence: TGCGCCAGCAGCCAAGAGGGAGGGAGGAACTATGGCTACACCTTC. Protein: CASSQEGGRNYGYTF.

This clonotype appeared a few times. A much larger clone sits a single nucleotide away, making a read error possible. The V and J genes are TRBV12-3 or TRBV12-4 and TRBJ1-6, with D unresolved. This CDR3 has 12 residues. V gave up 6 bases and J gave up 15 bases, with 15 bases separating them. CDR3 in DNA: TGTGCCAGCAGCCCCGGCCGGGGAAACCTCCACTTT. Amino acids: CASSPGRGNLHF.

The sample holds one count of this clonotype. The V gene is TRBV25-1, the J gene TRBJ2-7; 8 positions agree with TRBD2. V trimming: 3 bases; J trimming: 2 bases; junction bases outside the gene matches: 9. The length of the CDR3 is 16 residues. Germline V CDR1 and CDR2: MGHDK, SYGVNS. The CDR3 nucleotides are TGTGCCAGCAGTGAGTCGAGCGGGAGTGGTCCCTACGAGCAGTACTTC. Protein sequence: CASSESSGSGPYEQYF.

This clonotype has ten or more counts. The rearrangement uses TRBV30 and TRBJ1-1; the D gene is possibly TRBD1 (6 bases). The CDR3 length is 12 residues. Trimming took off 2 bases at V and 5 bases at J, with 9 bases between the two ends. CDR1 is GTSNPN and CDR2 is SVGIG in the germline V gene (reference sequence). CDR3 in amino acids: CAWSQGRTEAFF. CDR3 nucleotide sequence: TGTGCCTGGAGTCAGGGGAGGACTGAAGCTTTCTTT.

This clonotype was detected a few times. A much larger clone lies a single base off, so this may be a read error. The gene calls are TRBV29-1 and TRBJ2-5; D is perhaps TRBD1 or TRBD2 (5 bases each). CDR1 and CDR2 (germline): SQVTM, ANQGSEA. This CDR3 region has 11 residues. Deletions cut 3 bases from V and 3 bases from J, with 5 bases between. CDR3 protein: CSVEGEETQYF. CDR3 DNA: TGCAGCGTTGAGGGGGAAGAGACCCAGTACTTC. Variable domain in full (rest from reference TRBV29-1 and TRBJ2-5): SAVISQKPSRDICQRGTSLTIQCQVDSQVTMMFWYRQQPGQSLTLIATANQGSEATYESGFVIDKFPISRPNLTFSTLTVSNMSPEDSSIYLCSVEGEETQYFGPGTRLLVL.

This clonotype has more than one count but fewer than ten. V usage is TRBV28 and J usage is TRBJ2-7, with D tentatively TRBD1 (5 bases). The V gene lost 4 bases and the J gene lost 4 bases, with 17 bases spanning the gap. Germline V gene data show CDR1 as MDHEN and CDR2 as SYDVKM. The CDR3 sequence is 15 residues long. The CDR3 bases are TGTGCCAGCAGTTCCCACTGGACACAGAATTACGAGCAGTACTTC. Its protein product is CASSSHWTQNYEQYF.

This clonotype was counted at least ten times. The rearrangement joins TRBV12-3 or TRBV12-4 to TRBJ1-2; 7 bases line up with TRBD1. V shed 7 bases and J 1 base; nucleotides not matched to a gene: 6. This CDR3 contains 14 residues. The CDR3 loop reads CASISTGYNYGYTF. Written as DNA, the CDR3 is TGTGCCAGCATCTCGACAGGGTATAACTATGGCTACACCTTC.

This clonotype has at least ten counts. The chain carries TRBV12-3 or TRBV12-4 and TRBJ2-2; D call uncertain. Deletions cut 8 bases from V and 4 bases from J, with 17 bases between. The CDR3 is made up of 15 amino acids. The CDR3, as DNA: TGTGCCAGCGGGATGACACCGTACAGCACCGGGGAGCTGTTTTTT. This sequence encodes CASGMTPYSTGELFF.

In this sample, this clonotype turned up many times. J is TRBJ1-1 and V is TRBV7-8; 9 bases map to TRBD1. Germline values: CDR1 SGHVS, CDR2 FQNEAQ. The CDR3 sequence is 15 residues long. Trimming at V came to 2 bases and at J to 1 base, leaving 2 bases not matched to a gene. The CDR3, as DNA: TGTGCCAGCAGCTTAACGACAGGGGGGAACACTGAAGCTTTCTTT. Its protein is CASSLTTGGNTEAFF.

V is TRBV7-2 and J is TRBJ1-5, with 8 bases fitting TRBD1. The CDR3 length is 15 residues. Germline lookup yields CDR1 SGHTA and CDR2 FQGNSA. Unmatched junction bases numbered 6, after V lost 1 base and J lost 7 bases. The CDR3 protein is CASSLGRGLGQPQHF. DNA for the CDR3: TGTGCCAGCAGCTTAGGCAGGGGGCTTGGACAGCCCCAGCATTTT.

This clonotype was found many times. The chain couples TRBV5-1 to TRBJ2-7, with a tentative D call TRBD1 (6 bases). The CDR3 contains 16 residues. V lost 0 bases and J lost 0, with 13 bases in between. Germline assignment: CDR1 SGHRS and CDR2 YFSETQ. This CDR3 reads CASSLAPGASSYEQYF. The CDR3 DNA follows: TGCGCCAGCAGCTTGGCTCCAGGGGCCTCCTCCTACGAGCAGTACTTC.

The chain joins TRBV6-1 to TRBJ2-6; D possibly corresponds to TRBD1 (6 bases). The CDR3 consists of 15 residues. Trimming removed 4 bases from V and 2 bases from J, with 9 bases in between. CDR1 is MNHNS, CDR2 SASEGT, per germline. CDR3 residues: CASSGSGAGANVLTF. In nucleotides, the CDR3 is TGTGCCAGCAGTGGGTCAGGGGCTGGGGCCAACGTCCTGACTTTC.

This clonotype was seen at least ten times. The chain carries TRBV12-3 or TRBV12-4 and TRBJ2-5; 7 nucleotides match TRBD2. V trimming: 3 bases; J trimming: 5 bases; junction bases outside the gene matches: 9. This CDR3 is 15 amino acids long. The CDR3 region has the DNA TGTGCCAGCAGTTTCATGAGGACTAGTAGGGAGACCCAGTACTTC. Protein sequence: CASSFMRTSRETQYF.

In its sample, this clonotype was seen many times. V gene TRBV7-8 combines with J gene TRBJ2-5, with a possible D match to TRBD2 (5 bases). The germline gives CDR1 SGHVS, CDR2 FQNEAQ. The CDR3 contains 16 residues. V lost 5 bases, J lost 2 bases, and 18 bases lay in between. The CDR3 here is CASSTRRVVEQETQYF. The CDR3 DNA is TGTGCCAGCAGCACTCGGCGGGTCGTAGAACAAGAGACCCAGTACTTC.

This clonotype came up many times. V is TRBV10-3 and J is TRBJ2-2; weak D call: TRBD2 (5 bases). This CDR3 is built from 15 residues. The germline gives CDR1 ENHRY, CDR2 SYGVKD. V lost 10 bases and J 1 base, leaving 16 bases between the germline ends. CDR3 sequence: CANSRDGLNTGELFF. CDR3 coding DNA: TGTGCCAACTCAAGGGATGGACTGAACACCGGGGAGCTGTTTTTT.

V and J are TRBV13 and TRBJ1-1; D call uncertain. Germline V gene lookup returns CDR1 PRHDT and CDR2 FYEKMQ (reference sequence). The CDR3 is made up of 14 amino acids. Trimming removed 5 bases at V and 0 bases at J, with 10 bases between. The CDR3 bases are TGTGCCAGCAGCCATGGACGTCTGAACACTGAAGCTTTCTTT. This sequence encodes CASSHGRLNTEAFF. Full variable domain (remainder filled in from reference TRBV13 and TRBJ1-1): AAGVIQSPRHLIKEKRETATLKCYPIPRHDTVYWYQQGPGQDPQFLISFYEKMQSDKGSIPDRFSAQQFSDYHSELNMSSLELGDSALYFCASSHGRLNTEAFFGQGTRLTVV.